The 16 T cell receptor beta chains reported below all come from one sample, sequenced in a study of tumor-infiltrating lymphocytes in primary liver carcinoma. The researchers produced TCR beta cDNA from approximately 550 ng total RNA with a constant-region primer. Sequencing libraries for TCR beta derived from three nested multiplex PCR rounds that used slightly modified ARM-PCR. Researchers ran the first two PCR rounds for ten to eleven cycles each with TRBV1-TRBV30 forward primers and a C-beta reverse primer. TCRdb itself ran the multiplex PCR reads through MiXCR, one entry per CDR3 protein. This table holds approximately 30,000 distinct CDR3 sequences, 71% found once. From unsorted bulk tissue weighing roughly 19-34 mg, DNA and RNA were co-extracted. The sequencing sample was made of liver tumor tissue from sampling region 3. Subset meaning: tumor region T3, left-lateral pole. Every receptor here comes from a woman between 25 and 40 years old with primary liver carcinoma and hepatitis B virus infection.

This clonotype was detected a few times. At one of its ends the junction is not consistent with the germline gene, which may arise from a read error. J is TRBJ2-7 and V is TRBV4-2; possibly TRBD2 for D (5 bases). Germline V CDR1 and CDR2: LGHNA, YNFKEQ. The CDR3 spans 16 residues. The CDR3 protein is CASSQEMRGSSYEKYF. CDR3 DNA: TGTGCCAGCAGCCAAGAGATGAGAGGGTCCTCCTACGAGAAGTACTTC.

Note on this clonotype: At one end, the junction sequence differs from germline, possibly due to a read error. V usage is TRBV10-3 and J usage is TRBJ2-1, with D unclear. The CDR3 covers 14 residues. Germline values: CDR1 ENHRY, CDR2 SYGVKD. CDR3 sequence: CANSPTATRDEQFF. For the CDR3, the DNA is TGTGCCAACAGTCCCACGGCGACCCGTGACGAGCAGTTCTTC.

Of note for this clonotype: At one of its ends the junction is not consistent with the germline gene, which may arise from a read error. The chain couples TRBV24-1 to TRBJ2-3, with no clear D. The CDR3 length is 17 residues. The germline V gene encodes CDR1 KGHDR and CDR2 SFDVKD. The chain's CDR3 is CASSDGIGTTPGDTQYF. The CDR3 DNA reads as TGTGCCTCCAGTGATGGTATAGGTACAACCCCCGGAGATACGCAATATTTT.

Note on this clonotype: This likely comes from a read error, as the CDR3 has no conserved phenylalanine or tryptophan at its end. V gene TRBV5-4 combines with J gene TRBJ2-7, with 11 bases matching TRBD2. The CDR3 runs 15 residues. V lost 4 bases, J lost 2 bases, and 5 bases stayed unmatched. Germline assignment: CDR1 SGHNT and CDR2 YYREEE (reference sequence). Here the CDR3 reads CASSDGTSGPYEQYL. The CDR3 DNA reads TGTGCCAGCAGCGATGGGACTAGCGGCCCCTACGAGCAGTACCTC.

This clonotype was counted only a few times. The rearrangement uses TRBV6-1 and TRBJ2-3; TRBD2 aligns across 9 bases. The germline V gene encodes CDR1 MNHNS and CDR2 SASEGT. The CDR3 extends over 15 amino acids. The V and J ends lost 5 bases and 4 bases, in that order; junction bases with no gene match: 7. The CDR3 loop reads CASSTQGGRADTQYF. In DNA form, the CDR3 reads TGTGCCAGCAGTACCCAGGGCGGGAGGGCAGATACGCAGTATTTT.

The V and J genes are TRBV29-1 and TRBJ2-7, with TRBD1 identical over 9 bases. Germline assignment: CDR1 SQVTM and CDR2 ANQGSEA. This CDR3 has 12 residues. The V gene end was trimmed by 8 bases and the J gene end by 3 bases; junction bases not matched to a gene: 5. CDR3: CSTGTGIYEQYF. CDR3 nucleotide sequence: TGCAGCACCGGGACAGGGATCTACGAGCAGTACTTC.

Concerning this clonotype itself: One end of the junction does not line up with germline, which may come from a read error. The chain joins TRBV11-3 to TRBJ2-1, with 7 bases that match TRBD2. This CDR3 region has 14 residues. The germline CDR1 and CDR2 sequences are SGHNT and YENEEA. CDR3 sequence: CASSRLVGGYEQFF. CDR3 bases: TGCGCCAGCAGCCGACTAGTGGGGGGGTACGAGCAGTTCTTC. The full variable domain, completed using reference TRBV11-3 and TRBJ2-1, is EAGVVQSPRYKIIEKKQPVAFWCNPISGHNTLYWYLQNLGQGPELLIRYENEEAVDDSQLPKDRFSAERLKGVDSTLKIQPAELGDSAVYLCASSRLVGGYEQFFGPGTRLTVL.

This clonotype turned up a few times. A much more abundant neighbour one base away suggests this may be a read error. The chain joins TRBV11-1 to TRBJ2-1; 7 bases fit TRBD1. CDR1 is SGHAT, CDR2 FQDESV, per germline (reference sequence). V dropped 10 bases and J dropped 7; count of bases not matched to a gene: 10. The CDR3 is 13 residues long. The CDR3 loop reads CANRADRRNEQFF. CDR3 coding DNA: TGTGCCAACAGGGCGGACAGGCGAAATGAGCAGTTCTTC. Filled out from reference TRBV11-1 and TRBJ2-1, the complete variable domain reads EAEVAQSPRYKITEKSQAVAFWCDPISGHATLYWYRQILGQGPELLVQFQDESVVDDSQLPKDRFSAERLKGVDSTLKIQPAELGDSAMYLCANRADRRNEQFFGPGTRLTVL.

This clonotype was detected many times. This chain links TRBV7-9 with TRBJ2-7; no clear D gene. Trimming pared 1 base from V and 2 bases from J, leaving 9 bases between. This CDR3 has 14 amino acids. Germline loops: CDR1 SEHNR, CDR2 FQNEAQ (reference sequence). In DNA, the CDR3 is TGTGCCAGCAGCTTAGGGAGCCCCACCTACGAGCAGTACTTC. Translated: CASSLGSPTYEQYF.

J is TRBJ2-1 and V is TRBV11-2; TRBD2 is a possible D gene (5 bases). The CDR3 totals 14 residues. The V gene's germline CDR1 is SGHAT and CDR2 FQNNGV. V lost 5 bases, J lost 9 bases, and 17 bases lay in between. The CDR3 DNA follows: TGTGCCAGCAGCCTCCGAGGGATAGCCAGTGAGCAGTTCTTC. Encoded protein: CASSLRGIASEQFF.

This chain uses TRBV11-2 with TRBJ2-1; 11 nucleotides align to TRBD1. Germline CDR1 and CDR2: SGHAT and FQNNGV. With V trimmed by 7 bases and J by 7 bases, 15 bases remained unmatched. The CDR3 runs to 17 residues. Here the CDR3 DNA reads TGTGCCAGCACCCGACACAGGGGGGGACAGGGGGGGAATGAGCAGTTCTTC. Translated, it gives CASTRHRGGQGGNEQFF.

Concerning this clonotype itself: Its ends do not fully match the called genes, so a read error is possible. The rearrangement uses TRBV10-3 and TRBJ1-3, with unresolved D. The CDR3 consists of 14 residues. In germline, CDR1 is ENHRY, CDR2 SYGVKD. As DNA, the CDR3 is TGTGACATCAGTGAGTCAATCCCTGGAAACACCATATATTTT. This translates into CDISESIPGNTIYF.

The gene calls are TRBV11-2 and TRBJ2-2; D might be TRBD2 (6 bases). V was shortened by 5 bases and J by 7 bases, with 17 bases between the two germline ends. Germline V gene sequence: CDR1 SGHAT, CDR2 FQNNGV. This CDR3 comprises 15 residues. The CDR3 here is CASSRASERGGELFF. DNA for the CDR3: TGTGCCAGCAGCCGGGCTAGCGAGAGGGGCGGGGAGCTGTTTTTT. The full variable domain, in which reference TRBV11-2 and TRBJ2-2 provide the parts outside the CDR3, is EAGVAQSPRYKIIEKRQSVAFWCNPISGHATLYWYQQILGQGPKLLIQFQNNGVVDDSQLPKDRFSAERLKGVDSTLKIQPAKLEDSAVYLCASSRASERGGELFFGEGSRLTVL.

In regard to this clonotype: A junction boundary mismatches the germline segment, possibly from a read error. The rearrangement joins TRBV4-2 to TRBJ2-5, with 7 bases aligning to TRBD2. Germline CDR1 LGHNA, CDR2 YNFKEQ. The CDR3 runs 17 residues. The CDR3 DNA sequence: TGTGCCAGCAGCCAAACCTGGACTAGGAATGTCCCAGAGATCCAGTACTTC. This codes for CASSQTWTRNVPEIQYF.

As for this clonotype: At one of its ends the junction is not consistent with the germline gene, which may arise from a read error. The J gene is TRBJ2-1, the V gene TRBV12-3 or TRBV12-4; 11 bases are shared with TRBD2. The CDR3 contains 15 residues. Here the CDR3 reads CASSLPGTSGLEQSF. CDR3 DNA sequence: TGTGCCAGCAGCCTGCCCGGGACTAGCGGACTTGAACAGTCCTTC.

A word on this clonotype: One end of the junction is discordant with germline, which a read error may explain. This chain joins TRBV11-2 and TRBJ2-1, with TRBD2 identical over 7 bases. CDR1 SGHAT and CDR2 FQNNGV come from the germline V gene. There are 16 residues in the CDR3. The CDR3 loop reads CVSRVTGGRAGNEQFF. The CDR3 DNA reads TGTGTCAGCAGGGTTACTGGAGGGAGGGCCGGCAATGAGCAGTTCTTC.